The 17 T cell receptor beta chains given below trace back to one sample, sequenced in a study of OX40 agonist ivuxolimab in advanced cancers. This table comes from immunoSEQ multiplex PCR, and its TCRdb copy is limited to in-frame clones, with some not included. The table lists approximately 49,000 clones, roughly 84% of them singletons, with less than 25% in the top ten. The sample consisted of CD4+ or CD8+ T cells sorted from blood, taken in a trial of the OX40 agonist ivuxolimab. The receptors originated from an adult with an advanced solid tumor such as melanoma, head and neck, liver or kidney cancer.

This clone was observed a handful of times. The rearrangement uses TRBV7-9 and TRBJ2-6; D possibly uses TRBD1 or TRBD2 (5 bases each). The CDR3 extends over 18 amino acids. Trimming removed 4 bases at V and 0 bases at J, with 16 bases between. Per germline, CDR1 SEHNR and CDR2 FQNEAQ (reference sequence). The DNA of the CDR3 is TGTGCCAGCAGCTACCTCTCAACGAGGGGCTCTGGGGCCAACGTCCTGACTTTC. Translated, it gives CASSYLSTRGSGANVLTF.

This chain connects TRBV6-6 to TRBJ2-1; 7 bases are a match to TRBD2. This CDR3 spans 16 amino acids. The germline V gene has CDR1 MNHNY and CDR2 SVGAGI (reference sequence). The V segment lost 0 bases and the J segment 4 bases; nucleotides outside the gene matches: 6. CDR3 in amino acids: CASSYSRETGYNEQFF. The CDR3 bases are TGTGCCAGCAGTTACTCGCGGGAGACGGGGTACAATGAGCAGTTCTTC.

DNA of the CDR3: TGTGCCTGGAGTAAGACCGGACAGGGGCAAGAGACCCAGTACTTC. It codes for CAWSKTGQGQETQYF. The rearrangement joins TRBV30 to TRBJ2-5, with 9 bases fitting TRBD1. V shed 2 bases, J shed 2 bases, and the junction held 6 bases outside the gene matches. This CDR3 region has 15 residues. The germline gives CDR1 GTSNPN, CDR2 SVGIG (reference sequence).

The V gene is TRBV4-1, the J gene TRBJ2-3, with D hard to call. Germline V gene lookup returns CDR1 MGHRA and CDR2 YSYEKL. The germline V and J ends were trimmed by 5 bases and 5 bases, with 8 bases remaining between them. The CDR3 consists of 12 residues. CDR3 nucleotides: TGCGCCAGCAGCTCCATGGGAGATACGCAGTATTTT. It is translated as CASSSMGDTQYF.

The genes are TRBV5-4 and TRBJ2-5; D may be TRBD2 (6 bases). The V gene lost 3 bases and the J gene lost 1 base, with 13 bases spanning the gap. There are 15 residues in the CDR3. Germline V gene data show CDR1 as SGHNT and CDR2 as YYREEE (reference sequence). In DNA form, the CDR3 reads TGTGCCAGCAGCTCCCTAGGAGCGGGCCAAGAGACCCAGTACTTC. This gives the protein CASSSLGAGQETQYF.

The rearrangement links TRBV28 to TRBJ2-7; D gene ambiguous. The CDR3 consists of 14 residues. The ends were cut back, 3 bases at V and 3 bases at J, with 12 bases in the middle. Germline loops: CDR1 MDHEN, CDR2 SYDVKM. The CDR3 region has the DNA TGTGCCAGCAGTTTTAGCAGGCGCCTCTACGAGCAGTACTTC. This translates into CASSFSRRLYEQYF.

The chain recombines TRBV7-6 with TRBJ1-1; D might be TRBD1 (6 bases). The length of the CDR3 is 15 residues. Germline-derived CDR1 and CDR2 are SGHVS and FNYEAQ. V was trimmed by 5 bases and J by 1 base, leaving 14 bases between them. The CDR3 region has the DNA TGTGCCAGCAGCCCCCAAGCAGGGGAGAACACTGAAGCTTTCTTT. Translated, it gives CASSPQAGENTEAFF.

The chain uses TRBV9 and TRBJ2-5; 9 bases map to TRBD1. This CDR3 is 14 amino acids long. Trimming took 4 bases from V and 3 from J; bases not matched to a gene: 4. The germline gives CDR1 SGDLS, CDR2 YYNGEE. For the CDR3, the DNA is TGTGCCAGCAGCCCCCGGACAGGGGAAGAGACCCAGTACTTC. This encodes CASSPRTGEETQYF.

This chain joins TRBV28 and TRBJ1-1, with 7 bases fitting TRBD1. Germline V gene sequence: CDR1 MDHEN, CDR2 SYDVKM. The length of the CDR3 is 14 residues. V lost 4 bases to trimming and J lost 0 bases; unmatched junction nucleotides: 2. CDR3 in DNA: TGTGCCAGCAGTTACAGGGGAGTGAACACTGAAGCTTTCTTT. Translated, it gives CASSYRGVNTEAFF.

This chain uses TRBV7-6 with TRBJ2-7, with D possibly matching TRBD1 (6 bases). Germline CDR1 and CDR2: SGHVS and FNYEAQ. This CDR3 is built from 14 residues. The ends were cut back, 5 bases at V and 2 bases at J, with 13 bases in the middle. CDR3 in amino acids: CASSHGQLPYEQYF. In nucleotides, the CDR3 is TGTGCCAGCAGCCACGGACAGCTACCCTACGAGCAGTACTTC.

This rearrangement joins TRBV5-1 to TRBJ1-1, with a possible D match to TRBD1 (5 bases). Germline V lookup: CDR1 SGHRS, CDR2 YFSETQ. The CDR3 loop spans 13 amino acids. Deletions cut 3 bases from V and 3 bases from J, with 9 bases between. CDR3 sequence: CASSSIQDTEAFF. The CDR3 coding sequence is TGCGCCAGCAGCTCCATACAGGACACTGAAGCTTTCTTT.

The chain uses TRBV6-5 and TRBJ1-5, with no clear D. Trimming removed 7 bases at V and 3 bases at J, with 10 bases between. CDR1 is MNHEY and CDR2 is SVGAGI in the germline V gene. This CDR3 spans 13 amino acids. The CDR3 region has the DNA TGTGCCAGCACGTCAGGCCTCAATCAGCCCCAGCATTTT. This encodes CASTSGLNQPQHF.

The sample holds a few counts of this clone. The chain employs TRBV6-4 and TRBJ2-1, with TRBD2 as a possible D gene (5 bases). V was cut by 4 bases and J by 6 bases, with 16 bases left in between. Germline lookup yields CDR1 MRHNA and CDR2 SNTAGT. The CDR3 is 15 residues long. DNA for the CDR3: TGTGCCAGCAGTGCGACGGACTCTACTGGCAATGAGCAGTTCTTC. It encodes CASSATDSTGNEQFF.

Remarks on this clone: Other DNA sequences in this specimen translate into the identical CDR3. The CDR3 reads CASSLEGTYNEQFF. The CDR3 DNA reads as TGTGCCAGCAGCTTAGAGGGGACCTACAATGAGCAGTTCTTC. The V gene is TRBV7-9, the J gene TRBJ2-1, with D perhaps TRBD1 (5 bases). Trimming cost V 1 base and J 2 bases, with 6 bases left between them. In germline, CDR1 is SEHNR, CDR2 FQNEAQ (reference sequence). The length of the CDR3 is 14 residues.

The J gene is TRBJ1-2, the V gene TRBV28, with a tentative D call TRBD1 (5 bases). CDR1 MDHEN and CDR2 SYDVKM come from the germline V gene. V was pared by 3 bases and J by 6 bases, with 11 bases between. The CDR3 totals 13 residues. The CDR3 is CASSLGQGHGYTF. The CDR3 nucleotides are TGTGCCAGCAGTTTGGGGCAGGGCCATGGCTACACCTTC.

The chain is built from TRBV30 and TRBJ2-3; no definite D call. The V end lost 1 base, the J end lost 2 bases, and 7 bases lay between the germline ends. This CDR3 is 13 amino acids long. Germline-derived CDR1 and CDR2 are GTSNPN and SVGIG (reference sequence). CDR3 sequence: CAWSGVITDTQYF. CDR3 nucleotides: TGTGCCTGGAGTGGGGTCATCACAGATACGCAGTATTTT. The variable domain in full, with the rest retrieved from reference TRBV30 and TRBJ2-3, is SQTIHQWPATLVQPVGSPLSLECTVEGTSNPNLYWYRQAAGRGLQLLFYSVGIGQISSEVPQNLSASRPQDRQFILSSKKLLLSDSGFYLCAWSGVITDTQYFGPGTRLTVL.

This chain links TRBV21-1 with TRBJ1-1; the DNA was not compared with TRBD1, the D call given in the table. TRBV21-1 is noted as a pseudogene. The CDR3 runs to 13 residues. The CDR3 nucleotides read TGTGCCAGCAGCAAAGGGGGGGACAGGGAGGCTTTCTTT. Its translation: CASSKGGDREAFF.